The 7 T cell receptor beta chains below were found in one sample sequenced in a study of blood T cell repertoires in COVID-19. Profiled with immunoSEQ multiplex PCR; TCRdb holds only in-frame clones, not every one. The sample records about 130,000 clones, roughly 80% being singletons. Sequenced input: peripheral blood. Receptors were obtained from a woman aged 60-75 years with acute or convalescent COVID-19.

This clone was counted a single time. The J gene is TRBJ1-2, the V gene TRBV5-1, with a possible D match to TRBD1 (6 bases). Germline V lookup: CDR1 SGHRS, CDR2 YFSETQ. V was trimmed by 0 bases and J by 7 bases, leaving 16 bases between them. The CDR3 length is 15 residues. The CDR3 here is CASSLDAAGAGGYTF. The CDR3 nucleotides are TGCGCCAGCAGCTTGGATGCGGCAGGGGCGGGTGGCTACACCTTC.

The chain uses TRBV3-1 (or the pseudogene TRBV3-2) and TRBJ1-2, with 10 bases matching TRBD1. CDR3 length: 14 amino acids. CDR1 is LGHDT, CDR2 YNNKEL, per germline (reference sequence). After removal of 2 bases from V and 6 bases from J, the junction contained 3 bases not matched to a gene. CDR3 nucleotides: TGTGCCAGCAGCCAAACTGACAGGGGGCATGGCTACACCTTC. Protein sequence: CASSQTDRGHGYTF.

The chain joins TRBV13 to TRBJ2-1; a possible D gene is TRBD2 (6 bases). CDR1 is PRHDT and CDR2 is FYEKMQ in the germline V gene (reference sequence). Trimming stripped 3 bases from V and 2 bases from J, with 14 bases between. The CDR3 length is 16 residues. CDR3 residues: CASSFGGLSTYNEQFF. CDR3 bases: TGTGCCAGCAGCTTTGGCGGACTATCGACCTACAATGAGCAGTTCTTC. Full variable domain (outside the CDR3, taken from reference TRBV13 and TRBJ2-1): AAGVIQSPRHLIKEKRETATLKCYPIPRHDTVYWYQQGPGQDPQFLISFYEKMQSDKGSIPDRFSAQQFSDYHSELNMSSLELGDSALYFCASSFGGLSTYNEQFFGPGTRLTVL.

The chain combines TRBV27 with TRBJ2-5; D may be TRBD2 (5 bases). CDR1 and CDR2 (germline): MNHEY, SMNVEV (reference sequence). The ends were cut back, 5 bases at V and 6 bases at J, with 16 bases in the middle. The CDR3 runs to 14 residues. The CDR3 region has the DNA TGTGCCAGCAGTCCGGGGTACCAAAGGCAGACCCAGTACTTC. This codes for CASSPGYQRQTQYF.

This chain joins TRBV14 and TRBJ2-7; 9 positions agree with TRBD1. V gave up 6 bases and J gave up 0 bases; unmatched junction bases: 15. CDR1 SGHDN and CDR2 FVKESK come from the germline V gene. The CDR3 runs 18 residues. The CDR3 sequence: CASSRVPTGGQSSYEQYF. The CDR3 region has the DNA TGTGCCAGCAGTCGAGTACCCACAGGGGGCCAGAGCTCCTACGAGCAGTACTTC. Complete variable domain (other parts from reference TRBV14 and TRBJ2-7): EAGVTQFPSHSVIEKGQTVTLRCDPISGHDNLYWYRRVMGKEIKFLLHFVKESKQDESGMPNNRFLAERTGGTYSTLKVQPAELEDSGVYFCASSRVPTGGQSSYEQYFGPGTRLTVT.

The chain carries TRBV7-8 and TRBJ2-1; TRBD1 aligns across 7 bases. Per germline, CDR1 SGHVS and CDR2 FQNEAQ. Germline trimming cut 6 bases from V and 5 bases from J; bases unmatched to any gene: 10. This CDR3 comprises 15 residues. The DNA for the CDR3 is TGTGCCAGCAGGCCGATCCGGGACAGACACAATGAGCAGTTCTTC. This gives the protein CASRPIRDRHNEQFF.

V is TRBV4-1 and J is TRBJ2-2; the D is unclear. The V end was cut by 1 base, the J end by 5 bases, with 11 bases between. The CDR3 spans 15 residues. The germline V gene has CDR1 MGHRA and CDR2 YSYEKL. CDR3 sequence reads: CASSQVGRWTGELFF. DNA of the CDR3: TGCGCCAGCAGCCAAGTGGGCCGGTGGACCGGGGAGCTGTTTTTT.